This T cell receptor (beta chain) came from a study of blood T cells in healthy people across ages. CDR3 length: 12 amino acids. Germline V gene data show CDR1 as MNHEY and CDR2 as SVGEGT. V lost 10 bases and J lost 6, with 15 bases in between. As to this clonotype: Its matching antigen is unknown.

Healthy Caucasian individuals from Russia aged about 6 to 90 were enrolled as donors. Each sample provided at least 5.5 micrograms of extracted total RNA. A J-beta primer mix and a sample-barcoded 5' primer were used in a second PCR of about 7 to 12 cycles. TCRdb itself ran the 5' RACE reads through MiXCR, one entry per CDR3 protein. The sample has approximately 850,000 distinct CDR3 sequences, around 42% seen once; the top ten hold around 21%. Overall study results and limits: Considered underestimates were the diversity estimates obtained from one million T cells.

This TCR was sampled from a man in his 60s in good health. Specimen: blood. The chain couples TRBV6-2 or TRBV6-3 to TRBJ1-2; D uncertain. CDR3 bases: TGTGCCACCACAGCATACTCGGATGGCTACACCTTC. Translated, it gives CATTAYSDGYTF.